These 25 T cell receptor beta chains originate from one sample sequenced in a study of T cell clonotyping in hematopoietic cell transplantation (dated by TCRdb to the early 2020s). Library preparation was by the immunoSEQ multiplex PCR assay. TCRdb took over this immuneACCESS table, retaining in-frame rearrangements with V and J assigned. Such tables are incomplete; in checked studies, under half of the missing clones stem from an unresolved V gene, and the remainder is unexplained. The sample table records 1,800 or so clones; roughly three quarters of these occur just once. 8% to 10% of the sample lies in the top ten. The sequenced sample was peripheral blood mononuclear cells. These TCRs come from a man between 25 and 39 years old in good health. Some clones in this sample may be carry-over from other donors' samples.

For the CDR3, the DNA is TGTGCCAGCAGCTTCAGCGGGAGTGACATTCAGTACTTC. This translates into CASSFSGSDIQYF. The chain links TRBV5-6 to TRBJ2-4; 8 bases align to TRBD2. The CDR3 extends over 13 amino acids. Losses at the gene ends were 2 bases for V and 8 bases for J; bases not matched to a gene: 3. In germline, CDR1 is SGHDT, CDR2 YYEEEE.

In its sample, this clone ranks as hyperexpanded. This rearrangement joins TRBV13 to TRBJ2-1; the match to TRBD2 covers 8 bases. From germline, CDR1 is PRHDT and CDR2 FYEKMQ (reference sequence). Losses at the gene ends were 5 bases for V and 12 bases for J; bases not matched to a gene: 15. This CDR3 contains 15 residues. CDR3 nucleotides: TGTGCCAGCAGCGACCTAGCGGGTATGCTCGGTCGGCAGTTCTTC. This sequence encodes CASSDLAGMLGRQFF.

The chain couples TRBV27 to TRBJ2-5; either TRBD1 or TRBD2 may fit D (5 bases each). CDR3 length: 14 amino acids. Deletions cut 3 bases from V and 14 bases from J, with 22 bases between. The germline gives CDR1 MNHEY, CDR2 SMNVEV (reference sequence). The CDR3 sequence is CASSFSKRPGTRYF. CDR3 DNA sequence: TGTGCCAGCAGTTTCTCAAAGCGCCCTGGGACCCGATACTTC.

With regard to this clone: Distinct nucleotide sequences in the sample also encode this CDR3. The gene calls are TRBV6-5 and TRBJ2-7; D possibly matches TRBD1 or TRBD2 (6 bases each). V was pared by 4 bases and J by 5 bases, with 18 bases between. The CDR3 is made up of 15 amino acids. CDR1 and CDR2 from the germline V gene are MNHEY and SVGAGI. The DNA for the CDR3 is TGTGCCAGCAGTTTGCTGGGGGGCGGTGACCACGAGCAGTACTTC. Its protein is CASSLLGGGDHEQYF.

As DNA, the CDR3 is TGCGCCAGCAGCATCGGGGTTTGGGGAGATACGCAGTATTTT. Protein: CASSIGVWGDTQYF. This chain connects TRBV5-1 to TRBJ2-3, with D tentatively TRBD2 (5 bases). Germline V gene lookup returns CDR1 SGHRS and CDR2 YFSETQ. V dropped 4 bases and J dropped 5 bases, with 14 bases sitting between them. CDR3 length equals 14 residues. Drawing the rest from reference TRBV5-1 and TRBJ2-3, the complete variable domain is KAGVTQTPRYLIKTRGQQVTLSCSPISGHRSVSWYQQTPGQGLQFLFEYFSETQRNKGNFPGRFSGRQFSNSRSEMNVSTLELGDSALYLCASSIGVWGDTQYFGPGTRLTVL.

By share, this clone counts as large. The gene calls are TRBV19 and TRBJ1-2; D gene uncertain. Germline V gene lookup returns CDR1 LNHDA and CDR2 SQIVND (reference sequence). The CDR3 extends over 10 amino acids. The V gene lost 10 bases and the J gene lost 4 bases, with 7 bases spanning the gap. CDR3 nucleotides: TGTGCCACTGAGGCCTATGGCTACACCTTC. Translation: CATEAYGYTF. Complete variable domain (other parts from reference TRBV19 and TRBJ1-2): DGGITQSPKYLFRKEGQNVTLSCEQNLNHDAMYWYRQDPGQGLRLIYYSQIVNDFQKGDIAEGYSVSREKKESFPLTVTSAQKNPTAFYLCATEAYGYTFGSGTRLTVV.

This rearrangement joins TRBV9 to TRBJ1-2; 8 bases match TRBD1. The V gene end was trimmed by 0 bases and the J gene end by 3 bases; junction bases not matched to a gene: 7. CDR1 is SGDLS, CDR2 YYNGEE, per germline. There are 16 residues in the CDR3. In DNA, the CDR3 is TGTGCCAGCAGCGTAGGGGACAGGTGGGGAGACTATGGCTACACCTTC. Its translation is CASSVGDRWGDYGYTF.

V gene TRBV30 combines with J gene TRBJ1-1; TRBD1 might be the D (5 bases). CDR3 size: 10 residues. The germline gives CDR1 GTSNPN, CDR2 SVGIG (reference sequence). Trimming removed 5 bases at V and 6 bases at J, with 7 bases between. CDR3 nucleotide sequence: TGTGCCTGGGAGGGGTCTGAAGCTTTCTTT. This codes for CAWEGSEAFF.

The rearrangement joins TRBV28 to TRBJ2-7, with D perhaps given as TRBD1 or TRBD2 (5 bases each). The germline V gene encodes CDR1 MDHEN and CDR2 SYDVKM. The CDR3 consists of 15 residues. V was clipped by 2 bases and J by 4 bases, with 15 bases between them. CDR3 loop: CASSLRGRDPYEQYF. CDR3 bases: TGTGCCAGCAGTTTACGGGGCAGGGACCCGTACGAGCAGTACTTC.

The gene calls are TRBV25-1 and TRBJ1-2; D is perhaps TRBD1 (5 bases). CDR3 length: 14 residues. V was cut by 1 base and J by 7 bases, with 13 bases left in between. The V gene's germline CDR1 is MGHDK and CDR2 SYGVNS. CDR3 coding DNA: TGTGCCAGCAGTGAATTCTTCCCAGGGAGTGGCTACACCTTC. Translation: CASSEFFPGSGYTF.

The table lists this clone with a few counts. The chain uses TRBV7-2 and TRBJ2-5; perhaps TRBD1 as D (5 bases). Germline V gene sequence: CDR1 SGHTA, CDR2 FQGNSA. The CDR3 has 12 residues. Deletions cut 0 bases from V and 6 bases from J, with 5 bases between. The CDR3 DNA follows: TGTGCCAGCAGCTTAGCGGGGCAGACCCAGTACTTC. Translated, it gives CASSLAGQTQYF.

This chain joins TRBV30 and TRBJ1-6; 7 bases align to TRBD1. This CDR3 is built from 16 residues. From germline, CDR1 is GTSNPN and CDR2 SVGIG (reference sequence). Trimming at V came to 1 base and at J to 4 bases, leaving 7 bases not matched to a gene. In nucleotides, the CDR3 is TGTGCCTGGAGTGACATGACAGGGAGATATAATTCACCCCTCCACTTT. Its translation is CAWSDMTGRYNSPLHF.

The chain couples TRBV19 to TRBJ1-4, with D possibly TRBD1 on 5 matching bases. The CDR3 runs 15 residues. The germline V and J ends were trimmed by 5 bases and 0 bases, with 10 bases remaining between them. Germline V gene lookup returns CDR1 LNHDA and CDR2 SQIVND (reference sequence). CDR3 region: CASSGSGATNEKLFF. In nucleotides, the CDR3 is TGTGCCAGTAGTGGTTCGGGGGCAACTAATGAAAAACTGTTTTTT.

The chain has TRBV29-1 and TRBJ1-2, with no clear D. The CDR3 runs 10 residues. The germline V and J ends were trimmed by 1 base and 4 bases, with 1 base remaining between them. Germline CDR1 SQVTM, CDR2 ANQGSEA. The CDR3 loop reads CSVEGYGYTF. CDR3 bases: TGCAGCGTTGAAGGCTATGGCTACACCTTC.

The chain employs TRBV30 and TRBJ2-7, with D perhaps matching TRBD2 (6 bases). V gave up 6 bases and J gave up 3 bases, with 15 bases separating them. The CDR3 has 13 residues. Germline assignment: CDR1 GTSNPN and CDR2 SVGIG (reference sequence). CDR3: CACGTDPRYEQYF. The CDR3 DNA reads TGTGCCTGCGGGACTGATCCCCGCTACGAGCAGTACTTC.

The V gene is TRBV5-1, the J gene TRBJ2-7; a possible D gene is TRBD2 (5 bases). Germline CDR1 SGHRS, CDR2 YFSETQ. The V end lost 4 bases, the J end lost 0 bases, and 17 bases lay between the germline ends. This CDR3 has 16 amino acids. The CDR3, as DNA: TGCGCCAGCAGCGTACACGGCGGGCTAAGCTCCTACGAGCAGTACTTC. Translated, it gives CASSVHGGLSSYEQYF.

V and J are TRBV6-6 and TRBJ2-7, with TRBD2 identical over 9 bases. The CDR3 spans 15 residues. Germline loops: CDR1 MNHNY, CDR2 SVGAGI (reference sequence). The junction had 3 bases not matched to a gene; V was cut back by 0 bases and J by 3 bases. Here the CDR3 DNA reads TGTGCCAGCAGTTACTCGGGTAGCGGGAGCTACGAGCAGTACTTC. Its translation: CASSYSGSGSYEQYF.

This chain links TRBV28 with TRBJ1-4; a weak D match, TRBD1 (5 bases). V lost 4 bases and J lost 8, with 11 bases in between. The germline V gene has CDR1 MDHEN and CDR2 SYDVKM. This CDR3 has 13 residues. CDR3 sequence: CASSSQGAEKLFF. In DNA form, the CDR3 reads TGTGCCAGCAGTTCCCAAGGGGCAGAAAAACTGTTTTTT. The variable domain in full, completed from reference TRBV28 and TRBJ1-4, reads DVKVTQSSRYLVKRTGEKVFLECVQDMDHENMFWYRQDPGLGLRLIYFSYDVKMKEKGDIPEGYSVSREKKERFSLILESASTNQTSMYLCASSSQGAEKLFFGSGTQLSVL.

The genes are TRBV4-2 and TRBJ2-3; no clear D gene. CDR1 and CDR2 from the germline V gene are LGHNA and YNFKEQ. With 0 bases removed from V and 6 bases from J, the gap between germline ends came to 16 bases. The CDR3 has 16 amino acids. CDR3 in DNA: TGTGCCAGCAGCCAAGAGGTGGCCGTAGGGTCGGATACGCAGTATTTT. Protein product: CASSQEVAVGSDTQYF.

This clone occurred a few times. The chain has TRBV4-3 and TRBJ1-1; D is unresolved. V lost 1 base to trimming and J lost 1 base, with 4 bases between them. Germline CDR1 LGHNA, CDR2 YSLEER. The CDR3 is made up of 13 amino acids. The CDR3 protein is CASSQAGNTEAFF. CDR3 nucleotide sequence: TGCGCCAGCAGCCAAGCAGGGAACACTGAAGCTTTCTTT.

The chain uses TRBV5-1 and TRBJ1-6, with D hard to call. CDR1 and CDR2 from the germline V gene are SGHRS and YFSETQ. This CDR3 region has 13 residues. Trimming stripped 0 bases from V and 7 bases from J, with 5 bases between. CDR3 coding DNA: TGCGCCAGCAGCTTGGATGACAATTCACCCCTCCACTTT. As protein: CASSLDDNSPLHF.

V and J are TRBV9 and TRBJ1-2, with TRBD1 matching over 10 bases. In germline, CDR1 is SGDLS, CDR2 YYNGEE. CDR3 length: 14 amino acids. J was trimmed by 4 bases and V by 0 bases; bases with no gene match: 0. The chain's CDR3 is CASSVGTGGYGYTF. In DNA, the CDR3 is TGTGCCAGCAGCGTAGGGACAGGGGGCTATGGCTACACCTTC.

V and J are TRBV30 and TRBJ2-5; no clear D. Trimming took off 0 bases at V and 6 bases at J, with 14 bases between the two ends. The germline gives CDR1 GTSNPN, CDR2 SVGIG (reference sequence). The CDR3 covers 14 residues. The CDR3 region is CAWSVHLGLKTQYF. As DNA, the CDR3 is TGTGCCTGGAGTGTACACCTGGGGTTGAAGACCCAGTACTTC.

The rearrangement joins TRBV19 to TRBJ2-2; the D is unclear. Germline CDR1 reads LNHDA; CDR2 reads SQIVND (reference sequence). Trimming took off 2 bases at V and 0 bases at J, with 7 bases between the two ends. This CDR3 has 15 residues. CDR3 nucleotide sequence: TGTGCCAGTAGTATACAGGCCGCGAACACCGGGGAGCTGTTTTTT. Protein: CASSIQAANTGELFF.

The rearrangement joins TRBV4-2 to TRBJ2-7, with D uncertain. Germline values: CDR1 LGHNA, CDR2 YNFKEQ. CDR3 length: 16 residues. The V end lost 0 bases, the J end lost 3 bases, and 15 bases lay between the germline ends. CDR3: CASSQEENYGYYEQYF. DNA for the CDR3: TGTGCCAGCAGCCAAGAAGAGAACTATGGCTACTACGAGCAGTACTTC.